This T cell receptor beta chain was documented in a study of beta chain features in type 1 diabetes. Study-level results: All four CD4+ subsets from Type 1 diabetes patients carried moderately but significantly shorter TCRB CDR3s.

The entirety of the isolated RNA underwent reverse transcription, so expressed TCRB transcripts were sequenced. Repertoires were generated with immunoSEQ multiplex PCR, while TCRdb's copy carries only in-frame clones and drops some. The profile shows 810,000 or so clones, about 17% of them singletons. With respect to this clone: Antigen specificity is unknown.

Germline V gene data show CDR1 as SGHTA and CDR2 as FQGNSA. The CDR3 sequence is 14 residues long. V was cut by 1 base and J by 0 bases, with 6 bases left in between. Sequencing used naive CD4+ T cells from blood. The origin of this receptor is a woman younger than 30 in good health. The genes are TRBV7-2 and TRBJ2-5; D may match TRBD1 or TRBD2 (5 bases each). CDR3 loop: CASSLGGYQETQYF. CDR3 bases: TGTGCCAGCAGCTTAGGGGGGTACCAAGAGACCCAGTACTTC.